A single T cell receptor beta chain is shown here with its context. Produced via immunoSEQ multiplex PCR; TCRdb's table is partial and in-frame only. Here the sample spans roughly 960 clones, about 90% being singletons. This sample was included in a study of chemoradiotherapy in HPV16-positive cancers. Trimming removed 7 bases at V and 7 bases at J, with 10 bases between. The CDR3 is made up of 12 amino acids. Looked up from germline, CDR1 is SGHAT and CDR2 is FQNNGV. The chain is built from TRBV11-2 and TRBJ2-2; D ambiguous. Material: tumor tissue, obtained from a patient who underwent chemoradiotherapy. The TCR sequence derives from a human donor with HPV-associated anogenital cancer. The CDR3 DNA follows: TGTGCCAGCAACAAGGGCGACGGGGAGCTGTTTTTT. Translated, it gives CASNKGDGELFF. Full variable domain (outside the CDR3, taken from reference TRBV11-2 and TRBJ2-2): EAGVAQSPRYKIIEKRQSVAFWCNPISGHATLYWYQQILGQGPKLLIQFQNNGVVDDSQLPKDRFSAERLKGVDSTLKIQPAKLEDSAVYLCASNKGDGELFFGEGSRLTVL.